Listed below are T cell receptor beta chains from one sample, sequenced in a study of sequential checkpoint blockade in melanoma. Profiled with immunoSEQ multiplex PCR; TCRdb holds only in-frame clones, not every one. The sample holds about 2,300 clones, more than 12% seen once. This specimen was tumor tissue (inferred from file names), taken from a patient given nivolumab and ipilimumab in sequence. These receptors all come from a human donor with melanoma. CDR3s include the opening cysteine and the closing phenylalanine or tryptophan. Each record gives: V gene, J gene, CDR3 protein.

>TRBV6-8|TRBJ1-1
CASSSQGDRGRKAFF
>TRBV19|TRBJ1-5
CASSIYQGGQSNQPQHF
>TRBV5-1|TRBJ2-7
CASSFGTGQTYEQYF
>TRBV11-3|TRBJ2-1
CASRIQGAAYNEQFF
>TRBV6-8|TRBJ1-5
CASSYSDDRESNQPQHF
>TRBV11-3|TRBJ2-3
CASSLSGGDTDTQYF
>TRBV11-3|TRBJ2-2
CASSPGGGRGVGELFF
>TRBV23-1|TRBJ1-2
CASSQEWGGRGHGYTF
>TRBV6-8|TRBJ2-3
CASRRSGDTQYF
>TRBV7-5|TRBJ1-4
CASSDRGQFNEKLFF
>TRBV6-8|TRBJ1-1
CASSLEGMTEAFF
>TRBV19|TRBJ1-2
CASSMGQQYGYTF
>TRBV6-8|TRBJ2-3
CASNHPGLGTDTQYF
>TRBV6-8|TRBJ2-5
CACHQTVQETQYF
>TRBV19|TRBJ2-2
CASSIGGGLGRTGELFF
>TRBV6-8|TRBJ1-1
CASSYFTENTEAFF
>TRBV30|TRBJ2-7
CAWSHQYEQYF
>TRBV6-8|TRBJ1-6
CASRGGSNNSPLHF
>TRBV18|TRBJ2-5
CASSPREQETQYF
>TRBV5-1|TRBJ2-5
CASSLGRGIETQYF
>TRBV11-3|TRBJ1-5
CASSLRGTVNQPQHF
>TRBV11-3|TRBJ2-2
CASRTDRGVGELFF
>TRBV5-1|TRBJ2-1
CASSLGGYESNEQFF
>TRBV11-3|TRBJ1-6
CASSLGGRNSPLHF
>TRBV6-8|TRBJ1-1
CATLTGLNTEAFF
>TRBV6-8|TRBJ2-5
CAISPQGGTETQYF
>TRBV7-5|TRBJ2-7
CASSFPGGYSEQYF
>TRBV11-3|TRBJ2-7
CASSLGAGPTYEQYF
>TRBV5-1|TRBJ2-1
CASSLAPGGAKNEQFF
>TRBV11-3|TRBJ2-5
CASSPAGSGETQYF
>TRBV19|TRBJ1-1
CASSHGVNTEAFF
>TRBV6-8|TRBJ2-3
CASSFLQGSSTDTQYF
>TRBV6-8|TRBJ1-4
CASGSTGTSNEKLFF
>TRBV15|TRBJ1-1
CATSSFGGNTEAFF
>TRBV6-8|TRBJ1-3
CASSGQGVTGNTIYF
>TRBV4-1|TRBJ1-3
CASSPQERSGNTIYF
>TRBV11-3|TRBJ2-1
CASSRGLDLDEQFF
>TRBV12-5|TRBJ1-5
CASGTGAREQPQHF
>TRBV6-8|TRBJ2-1
CASSYPSVGGYYNEQFF
>TRBV12-5|TRBJ2-2
CASTPSGGNTGELFF
>TRBV10-2|TRBJ2-2
CASGLAAISGELFF
>TRBV4-1|TRBJ2-2
CASSQENRVGGELFF
>TRBV11-3|TRBJ2-2
CASSSRVTTGELFF
>TRBV10-3|TRBJ1-2
CAISESNSGERLGGYTF
>TRBV19|TRBJ1-5
CASTKPGLGSNQPQHF
>TRBV11-3|TRBJ1-1
CASSLGDRMHTEAFF
>TRBV9|TRBJ2-1
CASSVRGGNNEQFF
>TRBV6-8|TRBJ2-1
CAIKSGPNEQFF
>TRBV15|TRBJ2-5
CATSRSRWGGETQYF
>TRBV9|TRBJ2-3
CASSVATPSPPDTQYF